The 22 T cell receptor beta chains below all came from one sample that was sequenced in a study of PD-1 blockade in classical Hodgkin lymphoma. Clones were sequenced by immunoSEQ multiplex PCR, and TCRdb holds only the in-frame ones, with some missing. The sample has around 15,000 clones; around 80% are singletons. Time point defined: cycle 4 day 1 (C4D1), after six to seven weeks of nivolumab. Every patient relapsed after autologous stem cell transplantation, and brentuximab vedotin exposure varied. Starting with thawed PBMCs, CD4+ T cells were purified by magnetic negative selection. This specimen consisted of CD4+ T cells from blood, obtained before the fourth cycle of nivolumab. The receptor set was obtained from a human donor with classical Hodgkin lymphoma.

A single count supports this clone. The chain couples TRBV2 to TRBJ2-7; D call uncertain. The CDR3 contains 14 residues. V dropped 3 bases and J dropped 3 bases, with 12 bases sitting between them. The V gene's germline CDR1 is SNHLY and CDR2 FYNNEI. The CDR3 region is CASSEGRVGYEQYF. The CDR3 DNA follows: TGTGCCAGCAGTGAGGGAAGGGTCGGCTACGAGCAGTACTTC.

The chain couples TRBV5-8 to TRBJ2-1; 7 bases match TRBD1. Germline lookup yields CDR1 SGHTS and CDR2 YDEGEE. V was pared by 3 bases and J by 0 bases, with 3 bases of the junction left unmatched. The CDR3 is 15 residues long. The CDR3 region has the DNA TGTGCCAGCAGCTCGACAGGGAGCTCCTACAATGAGCAGTTCTTC. The encoded protein is CASSSTGSSYNEQFF.

The chain carries TRBV19 and TRBJ2-1; the D gene could be TRBD1 or TRBD2 (5 bases each). From germline, CDR1 is LNHDA and CDR2 SQIVND (reference sequence). V shed 1 base and J shed 3 bases, with 19 bases lying between them. The CDR3 sequence is 18 residues long. Here the CDR3 reads CASSIAPGKGTRYNEQFF. The CDR3 region has the DNA TGTGCCAGTAGTATAGCCCCAGGTAAGGGGACCCGCTACAATGAGCAGTTCTTC.

The rearrangement links TRBV10-3 to TRBJ2-1; D gene uncertain. The V end was cut by 1 base, the J end by 3 bases, with 4 bases between. CDR1 is ENHRY, CDR2 SYGVKD, per germline. This CDR3 is 13 amino acids long. The CDR3 DNA is TGTGCCATCAGTGAGTTGGGCTACAATGAGCAGTTCTTC. The encoded protein is CAISELGYNEQFF.

This clone was found a few times. The chain links TRBV4-2 to TRBJ2-3; D might be TRBD2 (6 bases). The germline gives CDR1 LGHNA, CDR2 YNFKEQ. The CDR3 has 14 residues. The ends were cut back, 1 base at V and 5 bases at J, with 10 bases in the middle. The chain's CDR3 is CASSQGAGRDTQYF. In DNA form, the CDR3 reads TGTGCCAGCAGCCAAGGTGCCGGGAGAGATACGCAGTATTTT.

The chain employs TRBV6-1 and TRBJ2-7; 11 nucleotides align to TRBD1. V gave up 4 bases and J gave up 3 bases; unmatched junction bases: 5. The germline CDR1 and CDR2 sequences are MNHNS and SASEGT. CDR3 length equals 15 residues. In DNA form, the CDR3 reads TGTGCCAGCAGTGGAGGACAGGGGGCTTACTACGAGCAGTACTTC. This gives the protein CASSGGQGAYYEQYF.

By share of the sample, this clone is medium-sized (0.01 to 0.1%). V usage is TRBV27 and J usage is TRBJ1-1, with no clear D. V lost 5 bases and J 8 bases, leaving 12 bases between the germline ends. The CDR3 contains 12 residues. Looked up from germline, CDR1 is MNHEY and CDR2 is SMNVEV (reference sequence). The CDR3 DNA is TGTGCCAGCAGTCGTAGGGTCGGGGAAGCTTTCTTT. It translates to CASSRRVGEAFF.

This chain links TRBV6-6 with TRBJ2-5; D gene unclear. V shed 0 bases and J shed 5 bases, with 4 bases lying between them. The length of the CDR3 is 12 residues. Germline V CDR1 and CDR2: MNHNY, SVGAGI (reference sequence). Here the CDR3 reads CASSYSKETQYF. For the CDR3, the DNA is TGTGCCAGCAGTTACTCGAAGGAGACCCAGTACTTC.

This chain links TRBV7-8 with TRBJ2-7; no reliable D call. Trimming took 3 bases from V and 3 from J, leaving 15 bases between them. The CDR3 runs 15 residues. Germline V gives CDR1 SGHVS, CDR2 FQNEAQ. CDR3 residues: CASSFGRMGSYEQYF. The CDR3 DNA is TGTGCCAGCAGCTTTGGACGAATGGGTAGCTACGAGCAGTACTTC.

This clone was observed a single time. The CDR3 is CAISEGQSIYEQYF. The CDR3 DNA is TGTGCCATCAGTGAGGGACAGTCTATCTACGAGCAGTACTTC. The rearrangement uses TRBV10-3 and TRBJ2-5, with D possibly being TRBD1 (6 bases). Judging by the DNA end, TRBJ2-7 fits better; the J call may be wrong. Looked up from germline, CDR1 is ENHRY and CDR2 is SYGVKD. The CDR3 is 14 amino acids.

V is TRBV6-6 and J is TRBJ1-2; D gene ambiguous. The CDR3 is 15 amino acids. CDR1 and CDR2 from the germline V gene are MNHNY and SVGAGI (reference sequence). The V end was cut by 2 bases, the J end by 2 bases, with 12 bases between. The CDR3 sequence is CASSYGGLSNYGYTF. The CDR3 region has the DNA TGTGCCAGCAGTTACGGCGGGCTGAGCAACTATGGCTACACCTTC.

V usage is TRBV7-9 and J usage is TRBJ2-5; D uncertain. CDR1 and CDR2 from the germline V gene are SEHNR and FQNEAQ (reference sequence). This CDR3 comprises 14 residues. Trimming removed 5 bases at V and 0 bases at J, with 10 bases between. The chain's CDR3 is CASSARMYQETQYF. In DNA form, the CDR3 reads TGTGCCAGCAGCGCTAGGATGTACCAAGAGACCCAGTACTTC.

The rearrangement uses TRBV27 and TRBJ2-5; 7 nucleotides align to TRBD1. With 10 bases clipped from V and 3 bases from J, the junction kept 17 bases outside the gene matches. Per the germline V gene, CDR1 is MNHEY and CDR2 is SMNVEV (reference sequence). The CDR3 consists of 16 residues. CDR3 sequence (DNA): TGTGCCATCCCCCTTCGTAGACAGGGTCGCAAAGAGACCCAGTACTTC. It yields the protein CAIPLRRQGRKETQYF.

The V and J genes are TRBV28 and TRBJ2-1, with TRBD2 matching 11 bases. CDR1 is MDHEN, CDR2 SYDVKM, per germline. This CDR3 spans 17 amino acids. V trimming: 5 bases; J trimming: 0 bases; junction bases outside the gene matches: 6. In nucleotides, the CDR3 is TGTGCCAGCAGTACACTAGCGGGAGTGAGCTCCTACAATGAGCAGTTCTTC. It specifies CASSTLAGVSSYNEQFF.

The chain employs TRBV7-9 and TRBJ2-2; D is perhaps TRBD1 (6 bases). The V and J ends lost 0 bases and 5 bases respectively, with 10 bases between them. This CDR3 has 15 amino acids. Germline V gene data show CDR1 as SEHNR and CDR2 as FQNEAQ (reference sequence). CDR3 region: CASSLADSGTGELFF. Here the CDR3 DNA reads TGTGCCAGCAGCTTAGCGGACAGCGGTACCGGGGAGCTGTTTTTT. Supplemented by reference TRBV7-9 and TRBJ2-2, the full variable domain reads DTGVSQNPRHKITKRGQNVTFRCDPISEHNRLYWYRQTLGQGPEFLTYFQNEAQLEKSRLLSDRFSAERPKGSFSTLEIQRTEQGDSAMYLCASSLADSGTGELFFGEGSRLTVL.

V gene TRBV18 combines with J gene TRBJ2-7; 7 bases align to TRBD2. CDR3 size: 14 residues. J lost 0 bases, V lost 2 bases, and 1 base had no gene match. CDR1 and CDR2 from the germline V gene are KGHSH and LQKENI. The CDR3 sequence is CASSPGTTSYEQYF. CDR3 bases: TGTGCCAGCTCACCAGGGACTACCTCCTACGAGCAGTACTTC.

This clone has just one count. The chain uses TRBV5-6 and TRBJ2-4, with 7 nucleotides matching TRBD1. J gave up 0 bases and V 4 bases, and 7 bases lay outside the gene matches. Germline CDR1 SGHDT, CDR2 YYEEEE. The CDR3 has 16 residues. The CDR3 bases are TGTGCCAGCAGCCTGGACAGGATTATAGCCAAAAACATTCAGTACTTC. The encoded protein is CASSLDRIIAKNIQYF.

A single count supports this clone. This chain links TRBV10-3 with TRBJ2-3, with D possibly being TRBD2 (6 bases). Germline V lookup: CDR1 ENHRY, CDR2 SYGVKD. Trimming removed 5 bases at V and 0 bases at J, with 15 bases between. This CDR3 comprises 16 residues. CDR3 protein: CAISPRDSYSTDTQYF. For the CDR3, the DNA is TGTGCCATCAGTCCGCGGGACTCCTATAGCACAGATACGCAGTATTTT.

The V call is TRBV7-2, the J call TRBJ2-1; no definite D call. This CDR3 is 15 amino acids long. Germline CDR1 and CDR2: SGHTA and FQGNSA. V gave up 5 bases and J gave up 0 bases, with 11 bases separating them. Here the CDR3 DNA reads TGTGCCAGCAGCCTCCCGGTCCGCTCCTACAATGAGCAGTTCTTC. Protein product: CASSLPVRSYNEQFF.

The chain has TRBV5-5 and TRBJ2-7; TRBD2 aligns across 7 bases. There are 14 residues in the CDR3. The germline V gene has CDR1 SGHKS and CDR2 YYEKEE (reference sequence). Trimming took 1 base from V and 2 from J; bases not matched to a gene: 3. The CDR3 here is CASSLRLATYEQYF. In DNA form, the CDR3 reads TGTGCCAGCAGCTTGCGACTAGCCACCTACGAGCAGTACTTC. Using reference TRBV5-5 and TRBJ2-7 for the parts outside the CDR3, the full variable domain is DAGVTQSPTHLIKTRGQQVTLRCSPISGHKSVSWYQQVLGQGPQFIFQYYEKEERGRGNFPDRFSARQFPNYSSELNVNALLLGDSALYLCASSLRLATYEQYFGPGTRLTVT.

The chain carries TRBV5-1 and TRBJ2-3; 12 positions agree with TRBD2. Germline CDR1 is SGHRS and CDR2 is YFSETQ. With 3 bases clipped from V and 2 bases from J, the junction kept 1 base outside the gene matches. This CDR3 has 15 amino acids. The CDR3, as DNA: TGCGCCAGCAGCTCTAGCGGGAGGGACACAGATACGCAGTATTTT. Translation: CASSSSGRDTDTQYF.

V gene TRBV13 combines with J gene TRBJ2-3, with D possibly TRBD2 on 5 matching bases. This CDR3 region has 14 residues. V was pared by 6 bases and J by 0 bases, with 10 bases between. The germline CDR1 and CDR2 sequences are PRHDT and FYEKMQ (reference sequence). CDR3 DNA: TGTGCCAGCAGTGCGAGCGGTAGCACAGATACGCAGTATTTT. Amino acids: CASSASGSTDTQYF.